These 30 T cell receptor beta chains originate from one sample sequenced in a study of response to subunit inactivated influenza vaccine. TCRdb reanalysed the RT-PCR reads using MiXCR and keeps one entry per CDR3 protein. The repertoire consists of around 600,000 distinct CDR3 sequences, with approximately 10% occurring once and the leading ten covering approximately 9.9%. The same data also went into a second study, on T cells expressing NK-cell markers. This second study says: With UMIs, 5'RACE template switching was used to make TCR beta cDNA.

This specimen consisted of PBMCs from blood, obtained on the day of vaccination. These receptors were obtained from a man over 45 who received an inactivated influenza vaccine.

This clonotype has a handful of counts. The gene calls are TRBV20-1 and TRBJ2-5; no clear D. Trimming took 6 bases from V and 2 from J, leaving 13 bases between them. The length of the CDR3 is 13 residues. Germline loops: CDR1 DFQATT, CDR2 SNEGSKA (reference sequence). CDR3 coding DNA: TGCAGTGCAGAAACAAAGCCACAAGAGACCCAGTACTTC. It yields the protein CSAETKPQETQYF.

This clonotype was seen a handful of times. The chain has TRBV20-1 and TRBJ2-1; 16 bases align to TRBD2. This CDR3 has 19 amino acids. The germline CDR1 and CDR2 sequences are DFQATT and SNEGSKA (reference sequence). V was clipped by 6 bases and J by 2 bases; unmatched bases: 13. The CDR3 DNA follows: TGCAGTGCCGACCCGGGACTAGCGGGAGGGGAGGGCACCTACAATGAGCAGTTCTTC. The encoded protein is CSADPGLAGGEGTYNEQFF.

This clonotype showed up many times. This chain connects TRBV28 to TRBJ2-5; 14 bases match TRBD2. The ends lost 5 bases at V and 4 bases at J; junction bases unmatched: 3. Germline V CDR1 and CDR2: MDHEN, SYDVKM. The CDR3 extends over 15 amino acids. This CDR3 is CASSRLAGGPETQYF. In DNA form, the CDR3 reads TGTGCCAGCAGTAGACTAGCGGGAGGGCCAGAGACCCAGTACTTC.

There are a few counts of this clonotype. V usage is TRBV7-9 and J usage is TRBJ2-2, with a tentative D call TRBD1 (5 bases). Germline-derived CDR1 and CDR2 are SEHNR and FQNEAQ (reference sequence). Trimming removed 8 bases from V and 0 bases from J, with 13 bases in between. This CDR3 is 15 amino acids long. Written as DNA, the CDR3 is TGTGCCAGCGACCTGGGCAGGGCGAACACCGGGGAGCTGTTTTTT. Its translation is CASDLGRANTGELFF.

This clonotype was seen more than once but under ten times. The genes are TRBV5-1 and TRBJ2-1; 10 bases line up with TRBD2. This CDR3 has 15 amino acids. Germline V gives CDR1 SGHRS, CDR2 YFSETQ. V dropped 0 bases and J dropped 8; count of bases not matched to a gene: 5. The CDR3 bases are TGCGCCAGCAGCTTGGCCGGGCTAGCGGGGGATGAGCAGTTCTTC. It is translated as CASSLAGLAGDEQFF.

In its sample, this clonotype was seen many times. The chain recombines TRBV28 with TRBJ2-3; D remains ambiguous. Germline values: CDR1 MDHEN, CDR2 SYDVKM. V was clipped by 2 bases and J by 2 bases, with 14 bases between them. The CDR3 spans 16 residues. The DNA of the CDR3 is TGTGCCAGCAGTTTAGACTTATTGACGGACACAGATACGCAGTATTTT. Residues: CASSLDLLTDTDTQYF.

This rearrangement joins TRBV7-9 to TRBJ1-5; D may be TRBD1 (6 bases). V lost 5 bases and J lost 1, with 18 bases in between. This CDR3 is built from 17 residues. CDR1 is SEHNR and CDR2 is FQNEAQ in the germline V gene (reference sequence). The CDR3 region is CASSPGSGVTSNQPQHF. CDR3 bases: TGTGCCAGCAGCCCCGGGTCAGGGGTGACGAGCAATCAGCCCCAGCATTTT. The full variable domain, with the rest looked up from reference TRBV7-9 and TRBJ1-5, is DTGVSQNPRHKITKRGQNVTFRCDPISEHNRLYWYRQTLGQGPEFLTYFQNEAQLEKSRLLSDRFSAERPKGSFSTLEIQRTEQGDSAMYLCASSPGSGVTSNQPQHFGDGTRLSIL.

The DNA for the CDR3 is TGTGCCAGCAGCTTGCTACACCTCTCGGGTGGCTACACCTTC. It codes for CASSLLHLSGGYTF. This rearrangement joins TRBV5-5 to TRBJ1-2, with D uncertain. The germline V and J ends were trimmed by 1 base and 7 bases, with 14 bases remaining between them. The CDR3 covers 14 residues. Germline-derived CDR1 and CDR2 are SGHKS and YYEKEE (reference sequence).

V gene TRBV10-3 combines with J gene TRBJ2-3; 8 positions match TRBD2. The germline V gene encodes CDR1 ENHRY and CDR2 SYGVKD. V lost 0 bases, J lost 10 bases, and 15 bases stayed unmatched. CDR3 length: 17 amino acids. CDR3 sequence (DNA): TGTGCCATCAGTGAGTCGATAGTCCCGAGTCGAGCGGGAGCGCAGTATTTT. Translation gives CAISESIVPSRAGAQYF.

The genes are TRBV7-9 and TRBJ2-2, with 8 bases identical to TRBD1. V trimming: 4 bases; J trimming: 2 bases; junction bases outside the gene matches: 6. This CDR3 has 16 amino acids. The germline V gene has CDR1 SEHNR and CDR2 FQNEAQ (reference sequence). The CDR3 loop reads CASSSGGQGNTGELFF. CDR3 coding DNA: TGTGCCAGCAGCTCGGGCGGACAGGGTAACACCGGGGAGCTGTTTTTT.

Notes on this clonotype: An end of the junction differs from the germline gene, which may be a read error. The V and J genes are TRBV10-3 and TRBJ1-2; D is ambiguous. The CDR3 spans 13 residues. Germline-derived CDR1 and CDR2 are ENHRY and SYGVKD. The CDR3 spells CAINEETNYGYTF. The CDR3 DNA reads as TGTGCCATCAATGAGGAAACTAACTATGGCTACACCTTC.

The chain is built from TRBV7-9 and TRBJ2-5; D not certain. Germline V gene data show CDR1 as SEHNR and CDR2 as FQNEAQ (reference sequence). V shed 5 bases and J shed 1 base, with 8 bases lying between them. This CDR3 has 13 residues. CDR3 DNA: TGTGCCAGCAGCCTCCAGATCCAAGAGACCCAGTACTTC. Protein sequence: CASSLQIQETQYF.

This clonotype was counted between two and nine times. V gene TRBV3-1 combines with J gene TRBJ2-3, with D hard to call. Deletions cut 4 bases from V and 0 bases from J, with 14 bases between. Per the germline V gene, CDR1 is LGHDT and CDR2 is YNNKEL (reference sequence). The CDR3 length is 16 residues. In DNA form, the CDR3 reads TGTGCCAGCAGCCCCGGAACCCACACTAGCACAGATACGCAGTATTTT. Its translation: CASSPGTHTSTDTQYF.

This clonotype was seen more than once but under ten times. The CDR3 region is CASSSQDESGGSGANVLTF. CDR3 in DNA: TGTGCCAGCAGCAGCCAAGATGAATCAGGGGGCTCTGGGGCCAACGTCCTGACTTTC. The V call is TRBV4-2, the J call TRBJ2-6; 7 positions match TRBD1. CDR1 and CDR2 (germline): LGHNA, YNFKEQ. Trimming took 5 bases from V and 0 from J; bases not matched to a gene: 13. The CDR3 loop spans 19 amino acids.

The sample holds many counts of this clonotype. The rearrangement links TRBV7-9 to TRBJ2-5; possibly TRBD1 or TRBD2 for D (5 bases each). This CDR3 has 13 amino acids. Germline V lookup: CDR1 SEHNR, CDR2 FQNEAQ (reference sequence). V was clipped by 5 bases and J by 3 bases, with 10 bases between them. The DNA for the CDR3 is TGTGCCAGCAGCCGCGTGGGGGAAGAGACCCAGTACTTC. Its translation: CASSRVGEETQYF.

J is TRBJ2-1 and V is TRBV20-1; D is perhaps TRBD2 (6 bases). Looked up from germline, CDR1 is DFQATT and CDR2 is SNEGSKA (reference sequence). This CDR3 is built from 17 residues. The V and J ends lost 1 base and 7 bases respectively, with 23 bases between them. The CDR3 protein is CSARGGVRMGGRNEQFF. Here the CDR3 DNA reads TGCAGTGCTAGAGGAGGGGTGAGAATGGGAGGAAGGAATGAGCAGTTCTTC.

This chain joins TRBV6-1 and TRBJ1-5; TRBD1 matches 7 bases. Germline assignment: CDR1 MNHNS and CDR2 SASEGT. The CDR3 runs to 13 residues. Germline trimming cut 6 bases from V and 7 bases from J; bases unmatched to any gene: 6. This CDR3 is CASSLGQSQPQHF. The DNA for the CDR3 is TGTGCCAGCAGCCTGGGACAGTCCCAGCCCCAGCATTTT.

This clonotype was counted only a few times. The rearrangement links TRBV20-1 to TRBJ2-5; D is uncertain. This CDR3 comprises 13 residues. V was cut by 6 bases and J by 4 bases, with 15 bases left in between. The germline V gene encodes CDR1 DFQATT and CDR2 SNEGSKA (reference sequence). The CDR3 bases are TGCAGTGCCGAGTCCAGGAACCTAGAGACCCAGTACTTC. Translated, it gives CSAESRNLETQYF.

Notes on this clonotype: Germline and junction disagree at one end, which may indicate a read error. J is TRBJ2-7 and V is TRBV7-7, with no clear D. CDR3 length equals 14 residues. Germline CDR1 reads SSHAT; CDR2 reads FNYEAQ (reference sequence). CDR3 nucleotide sequence: TGTGCTAGCAGCTTACGCCACGGTTCCTACGAGCAGTACTTC. Encoded protein: CASSLRHGSYEQYF.

This clonotype was seen a few times. The chain is built from TRBV6-2 or TRBV6-3 and TRBJ2-3; a weak D match, TRBD1 (6 bases). CDR1 and CDR2 from the germline V gene are MNHEY and SVGEGT. V shed 2 bases and J shed 2 bases, with 17 bases lying between them. CDR3 length: 17 residues. CDR3 residues: CASSYSYRVLTTDTQYF. CDR3 coding DNA: TGTGCCAGCAGTTACAGCTACAGGGTCCTCACCACAGATACGCAGTATTTT.

This clonotype appeared many times. The rearrangement joins TRBV4-3 to TRBJ1-4, with 11 bases fitting TRBD1. The ends lost 4 bases at V and 7 bases at J; junction bases unmatched: 11. Germline CDR1 LGHNA, CDR2 YSLEER. The CDR3 is made up of 17 amino acids. For the CDR3, the DNA is TGCGCCAGCAGCCCAGCAATCCCGGGACAGGGGGGTGAAAAACTGTTTTTT. This codes for CASSPAIPGQGGEKLFF.

The chain recombines TRBV3-1 with TRBJ2-3, with D perhaps given as TRBD1 or TRBD2 (5 bases each). V dropped 0 bases and J dropped 8 bases, with 9 bases sitting between them. The CDR3 totals 13 residues. Germline V lookup: CDR1 LGHDT, CDR2 YNNKEL (reference sequence). The CDR3 sequence is CASSQDRGVTQYF. The CDR3 bases are TGTGCCAGCAGCCAAGATCGAGGGGTTACGCAGTATTTT.

V gene TRBV6-1 combines with J gene TRBJ1-6, with 7 bases fitting TRBD1. In germline, CDR1 is MNHNS, CDR2 SASEGT. The CDR3 spans 14 residues. Unmatched junction bases numbered 6, after V lost 6 bases and J lost 7 bases. The CDR3 here is CASRFQGGNSPLHF. The CDR3 DNA reads as TGTGCCAGCAGGTTCCAGGGGGGAAATTCACCCCTCCACTTT.

This chain joins TRBV10-3 and TRBJ2-6; 8 bases map to TRBD1. Germline trimming cut 3 bases from V and 3 bases from J; bases unmatched to any gene: 16. Germline V gives CDR1 ENHRY, CDR2 SYGVKD. The CDR3 has 20 residues. The DNA of the CDR3 is TGTGCCATCAGTGACCCAAGCGTCTGGCAGGGGGCGAGTGGGGCCAACGTCCTGACTTTC. It is translated as CAISDPSVWQGASGANVLTF.

This clonotype was recorded a few times. The rearrangement links TRBV10-1 to TRBJ2-7; D gene unclear. The CDR3 is made up of 13 amino acids. Germline V lookup: CDR1 WNHNN, CDR2 SYGVQD (reference sequence). V was trimmed by 3 bases and J by 3 bases, leaving 9 bases between them. The DNA for the CDR3 is TGCGCCAGCAGTGATGGCACGGGCTACGAGCAGTACTTC. Protein product: CASSDGTGYEQYF.

The chain employs TRBV18 and TRBJ2-3; 10 nucleotides align to TRBD1. This CDR3 region has 16 residues. CDR1 KGHSH and CDR2 LQKENI come from the germline V gene. With 5 bases clipped from V and 4 bases from J, the junction kept 9 bases outside the gene matches. CDR3 protein: CASSAYSGTGADTQYF. CDR3 bases: TGTGCCAGCTCAGCTTACTCCGGGACAGGGGCAGATACGCAGTATTTT.

This chain connects TRBV11-2 to TRBJ2-3, with D unclear. CDR1 and CDR2 from the germline V gene are SGHAT and FQNNGV. This CDR3 region has 14 residues. Between the trimmed V and J ends, which lost 4 bases and 2 bases, there was a span of 10 bases. CDR3 nucleotides: TGTGCCAGCAGCTCGGCTAGGGTCACAGATACGCAGTATTTT. As protein: CASSSARVTDTQYF.

The genes are TRBV6-5 and TRBJ2-7; 7 bases fit TRBD1. Trimming at V came to 2 bases and at J to 2 bases, leaving 6 bases not matched to a gene. The CDR3 sequence is 15 residues long. CDR1 MNHEY and CDR2 SVGAGI come from the germline V gene. CDR3 in amino acids: CASSYGQAGPYEQYF. The CDR3 DNA sequence: TGTGCCAGCAGTTACGGACAGGCCGGCCCCTACGAGCAGTACTTC.

The chain uses TRBV4-1 and TRBJ2-1, with 9 nucleotides matching TRBD1. The CDR3 runs 16 residues. Germline V CDR1 and CDR2: MGHRA, YSYEKL. With 4 bases clipped from V and 8 bases from J, the junction kept 12 bases outside the gene matches. CDR3 nucleotide sequence: TGCGCCAGCAGCCCCCCCCCGGGACAGGGTTCCCATGAGCAGTTCTTC. Protein product: CASSPPPGQGSHEQFF.

In this sample, this clonotype turned up a few times. The V gene is TRBV5-1, the J gene TRBJ1-1; D perhaps matches TRBD1 (5 bases). Per germline, CDR1 SGHRS and CDR2 YFSETQ. The CDR3 totals 15 residues. V gave up 3 bases and J gave up 0 bases, with 12 bases separating them. In DNA, the CDR3 is TGCGCCAGCAGCTCCTTGGCAGGGATGAACACTGAAGCTTTCTTT. Its translation: CASSSLAGMNTEAFF.